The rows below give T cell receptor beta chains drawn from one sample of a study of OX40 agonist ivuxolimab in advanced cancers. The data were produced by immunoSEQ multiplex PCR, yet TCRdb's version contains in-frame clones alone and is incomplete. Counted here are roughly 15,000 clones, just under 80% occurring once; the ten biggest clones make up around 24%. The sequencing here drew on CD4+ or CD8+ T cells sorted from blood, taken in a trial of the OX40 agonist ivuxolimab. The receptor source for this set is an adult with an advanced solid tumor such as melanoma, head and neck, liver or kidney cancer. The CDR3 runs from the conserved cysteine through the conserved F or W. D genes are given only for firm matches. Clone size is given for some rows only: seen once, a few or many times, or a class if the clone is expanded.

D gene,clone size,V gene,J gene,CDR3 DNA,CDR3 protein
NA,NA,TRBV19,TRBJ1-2,TGTGCCAGTAGTATAGAGGAGGGACTTCCTAACTATGGCTACACCTTC,CASSIEEGLPNYGYTF
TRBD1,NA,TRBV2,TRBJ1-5,TGTGCCAGCAGTGAAGAACAGGGGGACCAGCCCCAGCATTTT,CASSEEQGDQPQHF
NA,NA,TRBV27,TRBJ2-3,TGTGCCAGCAGTTTGATCGGCACTCCTAGCACAGATACGCAGTATTTT,CASSLIGTPSTDTQYF
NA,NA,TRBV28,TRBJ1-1,TGTGCCAGCAGCCTCAGAGGGAACACTGAAGCTTTCTTT,CASSLRGNTEAFF
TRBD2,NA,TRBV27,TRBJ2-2,TGTGCCAGCAGTTTATTAACTAGCGGGGGGGTAAGGGAGCTGTTTTTT,CASSLLTSGGVRELFF
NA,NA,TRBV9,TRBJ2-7,TGTGCCAGCAGTCGAGGGGGACTATCCTACGAGCAGTACTTC,CASSRGGLSYEQYF
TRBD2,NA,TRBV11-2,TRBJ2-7,TGTGCCAGCAGCTCGACTAGCGGAGAGAGCTACGAGCAGTACTTC,CASSSTSGESYEQYF
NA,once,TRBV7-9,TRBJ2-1,TGTGCCAGCAGCTTAGAGGCGACAGGTTACAATGAGCAGTTCTTC,CASSLEATGYNEQFF
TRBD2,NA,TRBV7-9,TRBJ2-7,TGTGCCAGCAGCTTACCTGGTCTAGCGGGGGACTACGAGCAGTACTTC,CASSLPGLAGDYEQYF
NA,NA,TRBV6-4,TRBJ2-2,TGTGCCAGTTCCACCGGCACCGGGGAGCTGTTTTTT,CASSTGTGELFF
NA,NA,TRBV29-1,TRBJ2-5,TGCAGCGTTGACCCAGACAGGGAGGTTAGCCAAGAGACCCAGTACTTC,CSVDPDREVSQETQYF
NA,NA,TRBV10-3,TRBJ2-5,TGTGCCATCAGTGTAGCGCAGGAACTTCTGGGAAGAGAGACCCAGTACTTC,CAISVAQELLGRETQYF
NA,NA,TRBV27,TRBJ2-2,TGTGCCAGCAGTTGGGGGCCCGACACCGGGGAGCTGTTTTTT,CASSWGPDTGELFF
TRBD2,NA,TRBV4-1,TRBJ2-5,TGCGCCAGCAGCCAACTAGCGGGGGGGCCTGAGGAGACCCAGTACTTC,CASSQLAGGPEETQYF
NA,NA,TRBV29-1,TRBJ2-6,TGCAGCGTTGAAGGCGCGGGAAGCTCTGGGGCCAACGTCCTGACTTTC,CSVEGAGSSGANVLTF
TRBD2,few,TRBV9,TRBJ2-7,TGTGCCAGCAGCGTAGAACCAGGGACTACCTACGAGCAGTACTTC,CASSVEPGTTYEQYF
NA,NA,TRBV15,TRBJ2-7,TGTGCCACCAGCAGAGGGACAAGCTCCTACGAGCAGTACTTC,CATSRGTSSYEQYF
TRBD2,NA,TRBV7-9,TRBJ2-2,TGTGCCAGCAGCCCGGGACTTAGCGGGGGTCTGGAGCTGTTTTTT,CASSPGLSGGLELFF
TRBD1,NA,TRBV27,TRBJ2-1,TGTGCCAGCAGTATAAGACAGGGGGCGGATGAGCAGTTCTTC,CASSIRQGADEQFF
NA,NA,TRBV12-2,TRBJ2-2,TGTGCAAGTCGCTTACAATCCCTCCGGAGGAACACCGGGGAGCTGTTTTTT,CASRLQSLRRNTGELFF
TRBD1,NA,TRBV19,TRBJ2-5,TGTGCCAGTAGTAACCTGCGGGACAGGTATCGGGAGACCCAGTACTTC,CASSNLRDRYRETQYF
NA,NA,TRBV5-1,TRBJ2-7,TGCGCCAGCAATGAAGGGGCCCTCTCCTACGAGCAGTACTTC,CASNEGALSYEQYF
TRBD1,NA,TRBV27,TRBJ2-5,TGTGCCAGCAGTTTATCGATTGGACAGGGGTATTTAGAGACCCAGTACTTC,CASSLSIGQGYLETQYF
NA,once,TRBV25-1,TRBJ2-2,TGTGCCAGCCGCCGGGGCACCGGGGAGCTGTTTTTT,CASRRGTGELFF
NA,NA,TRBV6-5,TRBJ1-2,TGTGCCAGCAGTTACTCTCGGGGGGGTTATGGCTACACCTTC,CASSYSRGGYGYTF
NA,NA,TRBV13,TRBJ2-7,TGTGCCAGCAGCTTAGGGACCCGATACGAGCAGTACTTC,CASSLGTRYEQYF
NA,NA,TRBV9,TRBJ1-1,TGTGCCAGCAGCGTAGGAACGCGGACTGAAGCTTTCTTT,CASSVGTRTEAFF
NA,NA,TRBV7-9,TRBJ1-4,TGTGCCAGCACCAATACGAAGGTACGCAGCTCCAATGAAAAACTGTTTTTT,CASTNTKVRSSNEKLFF
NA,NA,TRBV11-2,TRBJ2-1,TGTGCCAGCAGACCGACCTCCTACAATGAGCAGTTCTTC,CASRPTSYNEQFF
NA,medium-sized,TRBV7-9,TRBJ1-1,TGTGCCAGCAGCTTAGGGGAGGCACCTGAAGCTTTCTTT,CASSLGEAPEAFF
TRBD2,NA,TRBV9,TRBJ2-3,TGTGCCAGCAGCGCGAGCGGGGTCTTAGATACGCAGTATTTT,CASSASGVLDTQYF
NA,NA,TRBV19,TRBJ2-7,TGTGCCAGTAGTCCCGAGGGGGTAGCCTACGAGCAGTACTTC,CASSPEGVAYEQYF
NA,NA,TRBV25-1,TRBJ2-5,TGTGCCAGCAGGGAAGTGTACCAAGAGACCCAGTACTTC,CASREVYQETQYF
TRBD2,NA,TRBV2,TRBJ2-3,TGTGCCAGCATCGGGACTAGCGGGGGGGCAGATACGCAGTATTTT,CASIGTSGGADTQYF
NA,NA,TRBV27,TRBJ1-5,TGTGCCAGCAGTTTATCGGGCCGAGGGAGCAATCAGCCCCAGCATTTT,CASSLSGRGSNQPQHF
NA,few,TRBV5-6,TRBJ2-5,TGTGCCAGCAGCTTGGTGGCCCGGGGAATAGAGACCCAGTACTTC,CASSLVARGIETQYF
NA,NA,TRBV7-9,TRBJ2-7,TGTGCCAGCAGCGGCGGGACCTCCTACGAGCAGTACTTC,CASSGGTSYEQYF
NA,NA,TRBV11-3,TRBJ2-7,TGTGCCAGCAGCGCAAACTACGAGCAGTACTTC,CASSANYEQYF
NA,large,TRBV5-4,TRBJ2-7,TGTGCCAGCAACCTCATGGGGGCAATGGACTACGAGCAGTACTTC,CASNLMGAMDYEQYF
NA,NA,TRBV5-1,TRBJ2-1,TGCGCCAGCAACTCGGGACGCCAGCAGTTCTTC,CASNSGRQQFF
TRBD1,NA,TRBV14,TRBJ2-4,TGTGCCAGCCAAGACAGGGTTGAAAACATTCAGTACTTC,CASQDRVENIQYF
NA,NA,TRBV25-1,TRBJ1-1,TGTGCCAGCAGTGTCGGAGCGTCGGGGAACGCTGAAGCTTTCTTT,CASSVGASGNAEAFF
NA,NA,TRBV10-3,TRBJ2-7,TGTGCCACCACGACAGGCGCCGAGCAGTACTTC,CATTTGAEQYF
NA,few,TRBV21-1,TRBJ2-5,TGTGCCAGCAGCATTAGACCACGAGAGACCCAGTACTTC,CASSIRPRETQYF
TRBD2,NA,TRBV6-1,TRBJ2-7,TGTGCCAGCAGTGAAGCGGCTAGCGGGGCCTACGAGCAGTACTTC,CASSEAASGAYEQYF
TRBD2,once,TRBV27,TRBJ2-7,TGTGCCAGCAAACCCCGGGACTACCAACCTACGATGGAGTACTTC,CASKPRDYQPTMEYF
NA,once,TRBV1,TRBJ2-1,TGCACCAGCAGCCCGGAATCTAGTACCCCCCCCAATTTCAATGAGCAGTTCTTC,CTSSPESSTPPNFNEQFF
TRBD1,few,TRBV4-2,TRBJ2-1,TGTGCCAGCAGCCCGGGACAGGATACCTACAATGAGCAGTTCTTC,CASSPGQDTYNEQFF
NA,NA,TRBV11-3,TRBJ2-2,TGTGCCAGCAAACCCCGGGGGAACACCGGGGAGCTGTTTTTT,CASKPRGNTGELFF
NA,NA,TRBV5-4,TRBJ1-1,TGTGCCAGCAGCTTGGGCACTGAAGCTTTCTTT,CASSLGTEAFF
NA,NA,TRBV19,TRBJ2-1,TGTGCCTCACGCTACCAGGTAACCTACAATGAGCAGTTCTTC,CASRYQVTYNEQFF
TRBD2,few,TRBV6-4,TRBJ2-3,TGTGCCAGCAGCTCTAGCGGGGGAAGCACAGATACGCAGTATTTT,CASSSSGGSTDTQYF
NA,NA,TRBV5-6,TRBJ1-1,TGTGCCAGCAGCTTGGCGACTGAAGCTTTCTTT,CASSLATEAFF
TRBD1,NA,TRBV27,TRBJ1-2,TGTGCCACTTCCTCAGGGGGCGCTTGGGTTGGCTACACCTTC,CATSSGGAWVGYTF
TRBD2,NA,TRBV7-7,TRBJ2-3,TGTGCTAGCAGCTTAGGGGCGGGAGGGCCAGCAGATACGCAGTATTTT,CASSLGAGGPADTQYF
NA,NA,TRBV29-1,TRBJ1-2,TGCAGCGTTGAAGATCGGGAGCTTCCCTATGGCTACACCTTC,CSVEDRELPYGYTF
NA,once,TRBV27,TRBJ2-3,TGTGCCAGCAGTTCTACAGACGGCAGATCGCAGTATTTT,CASSSTDGRSQYF
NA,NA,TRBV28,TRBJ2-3,TGTGCCAGCAGTTTATTCCACGGGGATACGCAGTATTTT,CASSLFHGDTQYF
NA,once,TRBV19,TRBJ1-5,TGTGCCAGTAATCATGACGGATATAGCAATCAGCCCCAGCATTTT,CASNHDGYSNQPQHF
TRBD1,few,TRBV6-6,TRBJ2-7,TGTGCCAGCAGTTATAGTATTCGGGACAGCACCTACGAGCAGTACTTC,CASSYSIRDSTYEQYF